Sequencing of this T cell receptor (beta chain) was carried out in a study of T cell repertoires in cytomegalovirus infection. Overall study context: It can be stated that public TCR beta signatures indicated CMV infection as well as a matching HLA type.

The V segment lost 5 bases and the J segment 5 bases; nucleotides outside the gene matches: 7. CDR3 length: 16 residues. CDR1 SEHNR and CDR2 FQNEAQ come from the germline V gene (reference sequence). Points on this clonotype: The antigen is not known.

In TCRdb, the reads were re-called with MiXCR into one record per CDR3 protein. The sample yields 110,000 to 150,000 distinct CDR3 sequences, 32% seen once. This clonotype was obtained from a human donor in good health (CMV status not recorded). Some clones in this sample may be carry-over from other donors' samples. The source was CD8+ T cells from cultured PBMCs, collected from culture after CMV antigen stimulation. The genes are TRBV7-9 and TRBJ1-5; TRBD1 aligns across 12 bases. The CDR3: CASSGRDRGRDQPQHF. CDR3 bases: TGTGCCAGCAGCGGACGGGACAGGGGGCGGGATCAGCCCCAGCATTTT. The full variable domain, in which reference TRBV7-9 and TRBJ1-5 provide the parts outside the CDR3, is DTGVSQNPRHKITKRGQNVTFRCDPISEHNRLYWYRQTLGQGPEFLTYFQNEAQLEKSRLLSDRFSAERPKGSFSTLEIQRTEQGDSAMYLCASSGRDRGRDQPQHFGDGTRLSIL.